The rows below give T cell receptor beta chains drawn from one sample of a study of Graves' ophthalmopathy and Graves' hyperthyroidism. Via MiXCR, TCRdb re-called the multiplex PCR reads, giving one row per CDR3 protein. This sample has about 400,000 distinct CDR3 sequences, with approximately 20% found just once. Sequenced material: peripheral blood. Every receptor here comes from a young woman with Graves' ophthalmopathy. Each CDR3 is given with its conserved first and last residue. Fields, in order: V gene, D gene, clone size, J gene, CDR3 DNA, CDR3 protein. The D gene is left open where the match is weak. Clone size is given for some rows only: seen once, a few or many times, or a class if the clone is expanded.

TRBV7-8	TRBD2	many	TRBJ2-5	TGTGCCAGCAGCCCGGGGGGGGACTGGGAAGTCGAGACCCAGTACTTC	CASSPGGDWEVETQYF
TRBV6-2/TRBV6-3	NA	many	TRBJ1-1	TGTGCCAGCAGTTGGACATCTTTGAACACTGAAGCTTTCTTT	CASSWTSLNTEAFF
TRBV28	NA	NA	TRBJ2-5	TGTGCCAGCAGTTTTCTGGCCCGCCGGGGGACCCAGTACTTC	CASSFLARRGTQYF
TRBV7-3	TRBD1	many	TRBJ2-7	TGTGCCAGCAGCTCAGCTCTGGACAGGGACCACGAGCAGTACTTC	CASSSALDRDHEQYF
TRBV11-2	NA	NA	TRBJ1-6	TGTGCCAGCAGCTTCGCAGAGTATAATTCACCCCTCCACTTT	CASSFAEYNSPLHF
TRBV12-5	NA	many	TRBJ2-7	TGTGCTAGTGGTTTGGACGGCGAGCAGTACTTC	CASGLDGEQYF
TRBV28	NA	many	TRBJ2-7	TGTGCCAGCAGTTTACCGGATACCAACCTCTACGAGCAGTACTTC	CASSLPDTNLYEQYF
TRBV6-2/TRBV6-3	NA	many	TRBJ2-7	TGTGCCAGCAGCCCCGGACCCCTTGGCGACGAGCAGTACTTC	CASSPGPLGDEQYF
TRBV5-1	NA	many	TRBJ2-2	TGCGCCAGCAGCGCCCCCTCCGGGGAGCTGTTTTTT	CASSAPSGELFF
TRBV7-3	NA	many	TRBJ1-2	TGTGCCAGCAGCTTAACCGGGAGCGGCTACACCTTC	CASSLTGSGYTF
TRBV6-2/TRBV6-3	TRBD2	many	TRBJ2-4	TGTGCCAGCAGGACTATAGCGGGGGGAGTGAACATTCAGTACTTC	CASRTIAGGVNIQYF
TRBV7-6	NA	many	TRBJ2-2	TGTGCCAGCAGCTTATTGGGGGACGAGGAAGTTGGGGAGCTGTTTTTT	CASSLLGDEEVGELFF
TRBV7-2	NA	many	TRBJ1-6	TGTGCCAGCAGCTTGGGACCGCCGAGAGTGGATTCACCCCTCCACTTT	CASSLGPPRVDSPLHF
TRBV12-3/TRBV12-4	TRBD2	many	TRBJ2-2	TGTGCCAGCAGTTTAACGGGTCGGCGGGGGGGCACCGGGGAGCTGTTTTTT	CASSLTGRRGGTGELFF
TRBV6-5	NA	few	TRBJ1-2	TGTGCCAGCAGTTATGCTGTGGGAAGTGGCTACACCTTC	CASSYAVGSGYTF
TRBV29-1	TRBD1	many	TRBJ2-2	TGCAGCCCCTTGACAGGGTCATGCGCGAACACCGGGGAGCTGTTTTTT	CSPLTGSCANTGELFF
TRBV27	NA	NA	TRBJ2-7	TGTGCCAGCAGTACTTACCCCGGGACATCGTCCTACGAGCAGTACTTC	CASSTYPGTSSYEQYF
TRBV27	TRBD2	many	TRBJ2-7	TGTGCCAGCAGTAGAGCGGGGTACTCCTACGAGCAGTACTTC	CASSRAGYSYEQYF
TRBV27	NA	few	TRBJ1-3	TGTGCCAGCCACGGAAACACCATATATTTT	CASHGNTIYF
TRBV6-5	NA	NA	TRBJ1-5	TGTGCCAGCAGTTACAGAAGGGGGCCCCAGCATTTT	CASSYRRGPQHF
TRBV10-3	TRBD1	many	TRBJ2-5	TGTGCCATCAGCCGGGACAGGGCGGGCGAGACCCAGTACTTC	CAISRDRAGETQYF
TRBV20-1	TRBD1	many	TRBJ2-4	TGCAGTGCTAGCGCAGGGGGCGAAAACATTCAGTACTTC	CSASAGGENIQYF
TRBV11-2	NA	many	TRBJ2-7	TGTGCCAGCAGCTTAGGGGGCCTAGGGCTCTACGAGCAGTACTTC	CASSLGGLGLYEQYF
TRBV6-4	NA	many	TRBJ1-2	TGTGCCAGCAGTGACACCGGGACGGGGGCCTATGGCTACACCTTC	CASSDTGTGAYGYTF
TRBV15	NA	NA	TRBJ1-1	TGTGCCACCAGCAGAGATAGAGGAGTGAACACTGAAGCTTTCTTT	CATSRDRGVNTEAFF
TRBV5-5	NA	NA	TRBJ2-4	TGTGCCAGCAGCCCCAGTACCAAAAACATTCAGTACTTC	CASSPSTKNIQYF
TRBV7-2	NA	many	TRBJ1-1	TGTGCCAGCAGCCCCCCTCAGGGGTACACTGAAGCTTTCTTT	CASSPPQGYTEAFF
TRBV9	NA	many	TRBJ2-7	TGTGCCAGCAGCGCCTATCTGGTACCCTACGAGCAGTACTTC	CASSAYLVPYEQYF
TRBV30	TRBD2	many	TRBJ2-2	TGTGCCTGGAGATTGCGGGGGGCCGGGAACACCGGGGAGCTGTTTTTT	CAWRLRGAGNTGELFF
TRBV28	NA	many	TRBJ2-5	TGTGCCAGCAGTGGGGGGTACAGGGAAGAGACCCAGTACTTC	CASSGGYREETQYF
TRBV6-2/TRBV6-3	NA	many	TRBJ2-7	TGTGCCAGCAGTTACGTTGACAGCCCCTACGAGCAGTACTTC	CASSYVDSPYEQYF
TRBV14	NA	NA	TRBJ2-7	TGTGCCAGCAGTTATCAGTGGTACGAGCAGTACTTC	CASSYQWYEQYF
TRBV27	TRBD2	NA	TRBJ2-5	TGTGCCAGCAGTTCTAGGACTAGCGGGGACCAAGAGACCCAGTACTTC	CASSSRTSGDQETQYF
TRBV4-1	TRBD1	many	TRBJ1-5	TGCGCCAGCAGCCCGTCGTGGACAGGGCGGCAACATCAGCCCCAGCATTTT	CASSPSWTGRQHQPQHF
TRBV4-3	NA	many	TRBJ2-2	TGCGCCAGCAGCCAAGCGGACCTGTCATTGAACACCGGGGAGCTGTTTTTT	CASSQADLSLNTGELFF
TRBV6-5	NA	few	TRBJ1-2	TGTGCCAGCAGTTCCGGACATTACTATGGCTACACCTTC	CASSSGHYYGYTF
TRBV3-1	NA	many	TRBJ1-5	TGTGCCAGCAGCCAAGAGGGCAGTAAAGTGCCCCAGCATTTT	CASSQEGSKVPQHF
TRBV13	NA	NA	TRBJ2-7	TGTGCCAGCAGCCCGATGGGCGCCCTCTCCTACGAGCAGTACTTC	CASSPMGALSYEQYF
TRBV10-3	TRBD2	many	TRBJ2-3	TGTGCCATCAGTAAAACTAGCGGGGTTATACTTAGCACAGATACGCAGTATTTT	CAISKTSGVILSTDTQYF
TRBV29-1	NA	many	TRBJ1-1	TGCAGCGTTGTATTTGGGAATATCGGGGACACTGAAGCTTTCTTT	CSVVFGNIGDTEAFF
TRBV28	TRBD2	many	TRBJ2-2	TGTGCCAGCAGTTTTAGGGGGACTAGACCGAACACCGGGGAGCTGTTTTTT	CASSFRGTRPNTGELFF
TRBV12-3/TRBV12-4	NA	many	TRBJ2-6	TGTGCCAGCATAAGTTTCTCTGGGGCCAACGTCCTGACTTTC	CASISFSGANVLTF
TRBV6-5	NA	few	TRBJ1-6	TGTGCCAGCAGTTATAATTCCGGGGGGGGTTCACCCCTCCACTTT	CASSYNSGGGSPLHF
TRBV27	NA	NA	TRBJ2-2	TGTGCCAGCAGACTAGCCCGAACCACCGGGGAGCTGTTTTTT	CASRLARTTGELFF
TRBV5-1	NA	many	TRBJ2-2	TGCGCCAGCAGCCGACTTCTAACGCAGGCCGGGGAGCTGTTTTTT	CASSRLLTQAGELFF
TRBV6-5	TRBD1	many	TRBJ2-7	TGTGCCAGCAGTTACGGCCTCCTGGGACAGGGCTACGAGCAGTACTTC	CASSYGLLGQGYEQYF
TRBV7-2	NA	NA	TRBJ2-2	TGTGCCAGCAGATCCGATACGAACACCGGGGAGCTGTTTTTT	CASRSDTNTGELFF
TRBV30	NA	many	TRBJ1-2	TGTGCCTGGATGGACACCCTGGGGAATGGCTACACCTTC	CAWMDTLGNGYTF
TRBV6-5	NA	many	TRBJ1-6	TGTGCCAGCAGTTACCTAATTCCGGGACGAGGGTATAATTCACCCCTCCACTTT	CASSYLIPGRGYNSPLHF
TRBV20-1	TRBD1	NA	TRBJ1-5	TGCAGTGCTATACGGGACAGGGCATCAGGTCAGCCCCAGCATTTT	CSAIRDRASGQPQHF
TRBV7-8	TRBD1	many	TRBJ2-7	TGTGCCAGCAGCTTATTGACAGGGGCTAGCTACGAGCAGTACTTC	CASSLLTGASYEQYF
TRBV6-5	TRBD2	many	TRBJ2-7	TGTGCCAGCAGTTACGTGGCGGGAGGGAACGAGCAGTACTTC	CASSYVAGGNEQYF
TRBV5-4	NA	many	TRBJ2-7	TGTGCCAGCAGCCCGGGCACAGGGTTAGACGAGCAGTACTTC	CASSPGTGLDEQYF
TRBV28	TRBD1	many	TRBJ2-4	TGTGCCAGCAGTTTTCTAGGGACAGGGGCTGGAAACATTCAGTACTTC	CASSFLGTGAGNIQYF
TRBV27	NA	many	TRBJ2-5	TGTGCCAGCAGCCCACGCCCGGGAGAAGAGACCCAGTACTTC	CASSPRPGEETQYF
TRBV14	NA	many	TRBJ1-1	TGTGCCAGCAGCCAAGATATCGGCGGCGGCACTGAAGCTTTCTTT	CASSQDIGGGTEAFF
TRBV5-1	NA	NA	TRBJ1-2	TGCGCCAGCACAGAACCAGGGAACTATGGCTACACCTTC	CASTEPGNYGYTF
TRBV6-2/TRBV6-3	NA	many	TRBJ1-5	TGTGCCAGCAGTTCACAGGGCCTCAATCAGCCCCAGCATTTT	CASSSQGLNQPQHF
TRBV5-1	NA	few	TRBJ2-7	TGCGCCAGCAGCGTTGTGGGTTCTAGCTCCTACGAGCAGTACTTC	CASSVVGSSSYEQYF
TRBV29-1	NA	many	TRBJ1-1	TGCAGCGCTACCCAGAACACTGAAGCTTTCTTT	CSATQNTEAFF